This T cell receptor beta chain is drawn from a study of blood T cells in healthy people across ages (dated by TCRdb to 2013 to 2016). Study-wide context: In model experiments, template switching captured about one uniquely barcoded TCR beta cDNA molecule for every two T cells. To track age-related changes in TCR beta repertoire diversity, the study relied on deep sequencing normalized with unique cDNA molecular identifiers. Four age groups were formed from the donors: young (average roughly 15 years), middle-aged (approximately 40), aged (roughly 59) and long-lived (around 82). To avoid experimental bias, donors of different ages were spread randomly across the sequencing lanes. Two additional independent replicas of 1 million unique cDNA reads from the same blood draw were analyzed for two donors (one aged 18 to 29 and one aged 80 or older). The study at large found these results: Observed TCR beta diversity per million T cells fell roughly linearly with age, and a significant reduction was already apparent by age roughly 40. Bulk unsorted PBMC profiling prevented conclusive comparison of naive and antigen-experienced compartments. A strong correlation was found between observed TCR beta diversity and the percentage of naive T cells measured by flow cytometry. Estimates of total diversity based on one million sequenced T cells were considered lower bounds and underestimates. Compared with the aged group, the long-lived group had more naive CD4+ T cells, fewer expanded clones and increased TCR diversity, suggesting age selection. Because donor CMV infection status was unknown, age-related changes in expanded clonotypes were potentially confounded.

The donors were 40 or so Caucasian individuals from Russia, aged 6 to 90 years, who were systemically healthy. Around 9.9 milliliters of peripheral blood were collected from each donor into EDTA-treated Vacutainer tubes. Ficoll-Paque density-gradient centrifugation was used to isolate PBMCs, with at least 6.5 million per sample. Trizol reagent was used to extract total RNA from PBMCs, with at least 6 micrograms per sample. The percentages of naive CD45RAhigh/CD27high T cells were determined by flow cytometry on a PBMC aliquot from every donor. V is pruned by 2 bases and J by 2 bases, leaving 2 bases of the junction without a gene match. From the germline V gene (reference sequence), CDR1 is DFQATT and CDR2 is SNEGSKA. The cysteine opens and the phenylalanine closes a CDR3 of 16 amino acids. Only the CDR3 region is kept as DNA, spanning 48 bases read in frame from base 1. Library preparation was by 5' RACE. Sequencing relied on an Illumina HiSeq 2500. A second PCR of roughly 7 to 12 cycles was run with a J-beta primer mix and a sample-barcoded 5' primer. A template-switch 5' adaptor carrying 12 random nucleotides introduced a unique molecular identifier onto each TCR beta cDNA molecule. Each sample yielded at least 2.5 million CDR3-containing paired-end reads. First-strand cDNA was synthesized from all RNA with the Mint cDNA synthesis kit, primed by a TRBC-specific oligonucleotide. After uracil-DNA glycosylase treatment, a first 18-cycle PCR used universal primers M1SS and BC2_uni_R on all cDNA. Under the source paper's analysis protocol: For normalization, 1 million high-quality reads, each with a distinct molecular identifier, were randomly selected from each sample. Instead of being binned into consensus sequences, reads with shared molecular identifiers were discarded. MiTCR, with a Q25 quality threshold and the strictest error-elimination algorithm, was used for CDR3 identification, clonotype clustering and error correction. A nonparametric unseen species model with Euler transformation was used to estimate a lower bound on total TCR beta diversity. Through fastp at Q25 and MiXCR, TCRdb rebuilt clones from the public reads, retaining in-frame beta chains. Every distinct CDR3 protein forms one entry, paired with its most common genes and DNA. TCRdb's processing, not the authors' own work, is the source of the V and J calls. Within this sample are roughly 680,000 distinct CDR3 sequences, with 20% to 25% of them counted one time only. 3% to 4% of the sample rests with the top ten.

This clonotype came up a few times. Its antigen has not been determined. The sample holds no much larger clone one base away, and base qualities are not on file. Sequencing input: blood. This TCR derives from a man aged 70-80 years in good health. The chain is encoded by TRBV20-1 joined to TRBJ2-6; TRBD1 aligns with 11 central bases. CDR3 protein: CSARPGQGAGANVLTF. The nucleotides read TGCAGTGCTAGACCGGGACAGGGGGCTGGGGCCAACGTCCTGACTTTC.